In this sample, the clone carrying this TCR beta chain turned up many times. Antigen unknown. Germline values: CDR1 MNHEY, CDR2 SMNVEV (reference sequence). The V and J ends lost 0 bases and 2 bases respectively, with 18 bases between them. The CDR3 totals 18 residues. This record belongs to a study of T cell repertoires in cytomegalovirus infection. Study-level results: HLA-C-restricted CMV-specific TCR beta clonotypes prevailed in the ex vivo response.

MiXCR, applied by TCRdb to the reads, yields one record per CDR3 protein. Among fewer than 550,000 distinct CDR3 sequences listed, approximately 17% were seen once. This rearrangement joins TRBV27 to TRBJ2-3, with D tentatively TRBD2 (6 bases). The sample consisted of CD8+ T cells from PBMCs. The sequence was obtained from a human donor in good health (CMV status not recorded). Some clones in this sample may be carry-over from other donors' samples. The CDR3 DNA reads as TGTGCCAGCAGTTTATCAGGAGGGGCCACACTGTACACAGATACGCAGTATTTT. Translating gives CASSLSGGATLYTDTQYF.